A single sample is the source of the 29 T cell receptor beta chains below, sequenced in a study of T cells after yellow fever vaccination. TCRdb processed the 5' RACE reads anew with MiXCR; each CDR3 protein has one entry. The profile shows a few hundred thousand distinct CDR3 sequences, roughly 6.2% of them singletons. The specimen comprised PBMCs, sampled 5 days after the yellow fever booster vaccination. These receptors came from a man younger than 40 who received the YFV17D yellow fever vaccine.

This clonotype was picked up many times. The genes are TRBV20-1 and TRBJ2-1; 12 bases match TRBD2. Losses at the gene ends were 2 bases for V and 5 bases for J; bases not matched to a gene: 4. The CDR3 contains 15 residues. Germline V gene data show CDR1 as DFQATT and CDR2 as SNEGSKA (reference sequence). CDR3 coding DNA: TGCAGTGCTAGAAGCAGGACTAGCGGGAACAATGAGCAGTTCTTC. It yields the protein CSARSRTSGNNEQFF.

This clonotype has a count of ten or more. The chain uses TRBV6-1 and TRBJ2-3; 12 bases map to TRBD2. This CDR3 has 14 residues. V dropped 6 bases and J dropped 10; count of bases not matched to a gene: 8. CDR1 MNHNS and CDR2 SASEGT come from the germline V gene. The CDR3 loop reads CASSQRTSGIPQYF. DNA of the CDR3: TGTGCCAGCAGCCAAAGGACTAGCGGGATTCCGCAGTATTTT.

The rearrangement joins TRBV20-1 to TRBJ2-3; D perhaps matches TRBD1 (6 bases). V lost 6 bases to trimming and J lost 6 bases, with 16 bases between them. The V gene's germline CDR1 is DFQATT and CDR2 SNEGSKA (reference sequence). This CDR3 is built from 13 residues. The CDR3 DNA reads as TGCAGTGCCCTCAAGGGGGAAGGGGATACGCAGTATTTT. Its translation: CSALKGEGDTQYF.

V and J are TRBV7-8 and TRBJ2-3; 8 bases are shared with TRBD2. Trimming removed 4 bases from V and 0 bases from J; junction bases left unmatched: 6. The CDR3 is 16 amino acids. Germline values: CDR1 SGHVS, CDR2 FQNEAQ. CDR3 DNA sequence: TGTGCCAGCAGCTCCCGGGGGGGGGCTAGCACAGATACGCAGTATTTT. Its protein product is CASSSRGGASTDTQYF.

This clonotype was found many times. V is TRBV19 and J is TRBJ2-7, with D maybe TRBD1 (5 bases). The CDR3 is made up of 14 amino acids. Germline V gene sequence: CDR1 LNHDA, CDR2 SQIVND (reference sequence). V gave up 7 bases and J gave up 3 bases, with 16 bases separating them. CDR3 protein: CASKGQAGNYEQYF. Written as DNA, the CDR3 is TGTGCCAGTAAGGGGCAGGCTGGGAACTACGAGCAGTACTTC.

This clonotype has a count of ten or more. The rearrangement joins TRBV7-3 to TRBJ2-2; tentative D call: TRBD1 (6 bases). The CDR3 totals 13 residues. Looked up from germline, CDR1 is SGHTA and CDR2 is FQGTGA. V lost 6 bases and J 6 bases, leaving 11 bases between the germline ends. CDR3 nucleotides: TGTGCCAGCAGTTTTGAGGGGGCCGGGGAGCTGTTTTTT. This gives the protein CASSFEGAGELFF.

This clonotype was detected ten times or more. This chain uses TRBV11-2 with TRBJ2-2; D tentatively fits TRBD1 or TRBD2 (5 bases each). Trimming removed 2 bases at V and 0 bases at J, with 19 bases between. Germline-derived CDR1 and CDR2 are SGHAT and FQNNGV. The CDR3 runs to 19 residues. DNA of the CDR3: TGTGCCAGCAGCTTAAGAATACCGGGACCTCGATCGAACACCGGGGAGCTGTTTTTT. The encoded protein is CASSLRIPGPRSNTGELFF.

V gene TRBV12-3 or TRBV12-4 combines with J gene TRBJ2-7, with TRBD2 matching 9 bases. The CDR3 sequence is 14 residues long. The trim removed 7 bases at V and 5 bases at J, leaving 9 bases unmatched. The CDR3 DNA reads as TGTGCCAGCACTCAGGCGGGGGGGAGCCACGAGCAGTACTTC. As protein: CASTQAGGSHEQYF.

This clonotype was observed a few times. This chain connects TRBV20-1 to TRBJ2-1; D unresolved. CDR3 length: 10 residues. Germline V gives CDR1 DFQATT, CDR2 SNEGSKA (reference sequence). The V end lost 4 bases, the J end lost 5 bases, and 3 bases lay between the germline ends. CDR3 nucleotides: TGCAGTGCTACAAACAATGAGCAGTTCTTC. It is translated as CSATNNEQFF.

This chain connects TRBV29-1 to TRBJ1-4; D possibly corresponds to TRBD1 (6 bases). Germline V gene lookup returns CDR1 SQVTM and CDR2 ANQGSEA. V lost 4 bases to trimming and J lost 3 bases, with 27 bases between them. This CDR3 has 19 residues. The CDR3 reads CSVGGQRTARIESNEKLFF. For the CDR3, the DNA is TGCAGCGTTGGAGGCCAGCGGACAGCCCGTATCGAATCTAATGAAAAACTGTTTTTT.

The V and J genes are TRBV18 and TRBJ2-1; possible D gene TRBD1, 6 bases. Germline lookup yields CDR1 KGHSH and CDR2 LQKENI. This CDR3 spans 16 amino acids. V dropped 0 bases and J dropped 4 bases, with 13 bases sitting between them. The CDR3 bases are TGTGCCAGCTCACCACCTCGGACAGAGGCTTACAATGAGCAGTTCTTC. It encodes CASSPPRTEAYNEQFF.

Ten or more counts support this clonotype. The CDR3 nucleotides read TGTGCCAGCACGCTTCTAGCGACCCGAGTCGATGAGCAGTTCTTC. The encoded protein is CASTLLATRVDEQFF. V gene TRBV7-2 combines with J gene TRBJ2-1, with D possibly TRBD2 on 6 matching bases. V was clipped by 7 bases and J by 8 bases, with 21 bases between them. Germline V gene lookup returns CDR1 SGHTA and CDR2 FQGNSA. This CDR3 is 15 amino acids long. Using reference TRBV7-2 and TRBJ2-1 for the parts outside the CDR3, the full variable domain is GAGVSQSPSNKVTEKGKDVELRCDPISGHTALYWYRQSLGQGLEFLIYFQGNSAPDKSGLPSDRFSAERTGGSVSTLTIQRTQQEDSAVYLCASTLLATRVDEQFFGPGTRLTVL.

This clonotype was counted ten times or more. V is TRBV29-1 and J is TRBJ2-7; 7 nucleotides match TRBD2. The CDR3 length is 13 residues. Germline lookup yields CDR1 SQVTM and CDR2 ANQGSEA. The J segment lost 0 bases and the V segment lost 3 bases, leaving 2 bases of the junction unmatched. The CDR3 region is CSVDTGGSYEQYF. The CDR3 nucleotides read TGCAGCGTTGATACGGGAGGCTCCTACGAGCAGTACTTC.

This CDR3 reads CASRGAPGTSGINEQFF. CDR3 coding DNA: TGTGCCAGCAGGGGGGCACCAGGGACTAGCGGGATCAATGAGCAGTTCTTC. J is TRBJ2-1 and V is TRBV25-1, with 13 positions matching TRBD2. Germline values: CDR1 MGHDK, CDR2 SYGVNS. CDR3 length equals 17 residues. The trim removed 6 bases at V and 6 bases at J, leaving 11 bases unmatched.

This clonotype was observed a handful of times. The J gene is TRBJ2-1, the V gene TRBV2, with D possibly TRBD1 on 5 matching bases. Deletions cut 8 bases from V and 1 base from J, with 12 bases between. The CDR3 is 14 residues long. Germline V lookup: CDR1 SNHLY, CDR2 FYNNEI. CDR3 bases: TGTGCCAGCCGTCGAAGGGGATCCTACAATGAGCAGTTCTTC. It encodes CASRRRGSYNEQFF.

This clonotype was seen at least ten times. The V call is TRBV20-1, the J call TRBJ2-7; D not certain. Trimming shortened V by 6 bases and J by 3 bases, and 15 bases separated the two germline ends. The CDR3 has 13 amino acids. CDR1 and CDR2 from the germline V gene are DFQATT and SNEGSKA (reference sequence). The CDR3 spells CSAKPPRVYEQYF. In nucleotides, the CDR3 is TGCAGTGCCAAACCCCCCCGGGTCTACGAGCAGTACTTC.

The chain employs TRBV18 and TRBJ2-3; 8 bases align to TRBD2. With 6 bases clipped from V and 2 bases from J, the junction kept 4 bases outside the gene matches. Germline CDR1 KGHSH, CDR2 LQKENI. The CDR3 has 14 amino acids. CDR3 in DNA: TGTGCCAGCTCCGGGACTAGATACACAGATACGCAGTATTTT. Residues: CASSGTRYTDTQYF.

The rearrangement joins TRBV6-5 to TRBJ1-1; TRBD1 matches 9 bases. Germline CDR1 and CDR2: MNHEY and SVGAGI. The CDR3 contains 14 residues. The J segment lost 10 bases and the V segment lost 2 bases, leaving 8 bases of the junction unmatched. The CDR3 region has the DNA TGTGCCAGCAGTTACCGTATGGGACAGGGTCGAGCTTTCTTT. Amino acid sequence: CASSYRMGQGRAFF.

This clonotype was counted only a few times. The rearrangement uses TRBV7-2 and TRBJ2-1; 8 positions agree with TRBD2. J gave up 8 bases and V 2 bases, and 5 bases lay outside the gene matches. In germline, CDR1 is SGHTA, CDR2 FQGNSA. This CDR3 is 14 amino acids long. Here the CDR3 reads CASSLQRESHEQFF. The CDR3 DNA reads as TGTGCCAGCAGCTTACAGCGGGAGTCTCATGAGCAGTTCTTC.

This clonotype was observed at least ten times. The rearrangement links TRBV7-2 to TRBJ2-1; 15 bases agree with TRBD2. There are 15 residues in the CDR3. CDR1 and CDR2 from the germline V gene are SGHTA and FQGNSA. V was clipped by 5 bases and J by 9 bases; unmatched bases: 5. In DNA form, the CDR3 reads TGTGCCAGCAGCAAGGGACTAGCGGGAGGAGTTGAGCAGTTCTTC. Encoded protein: CASSKGLAGGVEQFF.

Ten or more counts support this clonotype. This chain joins TRBV2 and TRBJ2-4, with 9 bases that match TRBD1. V shed 6 bases and J 5 bases; nucleotides not matched to a gene: 5. The CDR3 contains 14 residues. CDR1 is SNHLY, CDR2 FYNNEI, per germline. CDR3 in amino acids: CASRTGTGQNIQYF. As DNA, the CDR3 is TGTGCCAGCAGGACCGGGACAGGGCAAAACATTCAGTACTTC.

The chain recombines TRBV4-3 with TRBJ2-5, with D unclear. This CDR3 region has 15 residues. V was cut by 0 bases and J by 5 bases, with 13 bases left in between. The V gene's germline CDR1 is LGHNA and CDR2 YSLEER. Here the CDR3 DNA reads TGCGCCAGCAGCCAAGACGCGTACGGATACGAGACCCAGTACTTC. Amino acid sequence: CASSQDAYGYETQYF.

This clonotype was detected many times. This CDR3 is CASSPSVGAVTGELFF. For the CDR3, the DNA is TGTGCCAGCTCACCATCGGTGGGAGCGGTGACCGGGGAGCTGTTTTTT. The gene calls are TRBV18 and TRBJ2-2; TRBD2 might be the D (5 bases). With 2 bases removed from V and 5 bases from J, the gap between germline ends came to 15 bases. Germline CDR1 is KGHSH and CDR2 is LQKENI. The CDR3 contains 16 residues.

This clonotype was seen a few times. The genes are TRBV12-5 and TRBJ2-5, with 12 bases matching TRBD2. This CDR3 is built from 19 residues. The germline CDR1 and CDR2 sequences are LGHNT and FRNRAP. V gave up 0 bases and J gave up 2 bases; unmatched junction bases: 10. The CDR3 bases are TGTGCTAGTGGTTTGGTAACGGCTAGCGGGAGGGCCGGGCAAGAGACCCAGTACTTC. It specifies CASGLVTASGRAGQETQYF.

In its sample, this clonotype was seen many times. V and J are TRBV29-1 and TRBJ2-6; 7 bases line up with TRBD2. This CDR3 region has 16 residues. The V gene's germline CDR1 is SQVTM and CDR2 ANQGSEA. After removal of 5 bases from V and 0 bases from J, the junction contained 7 bases not matched to a gene. CDR3 DNA sequence: TGCAGCGTTCGCGCTAGCGGAAGCTCTGGGGCCAACGTCCTGACTTTC. Protein sequence: CSVRASGSSGANVLTF.

The table lists this clonotype with many counts. V and J are TRBV5-1 and TRBJ2-3; D ambiguous. The CDR3 contains 14 residues. Trimming removed 0 bases at V and 1 base at J, with 6 bases between. Germline CDR1 SGHRS, CDR2 YFSETQ. The CDR3, as DNA: TGCGCCAGCAGCTTGGAAGGAGGCACAGATACGCAGTATTTT. This encodes CASSLEGGTDTQYF.

J is TRBJ2-1 and V is TRBV9; D gene uncertain. The length of the CDR3 is 13 residues. Looked up from germline, CDR1 is SGDLS and CDR2 is YYNGEE. Trimming took off 0 bases at V and 7 bases at J, with 8 bases between the two ends. The CDR3 here is CASSVDSRNEQFF. Here the CDR3 DNA reads TGTGCCAGCAGCGTAGATAGCCGGAATGAGCAGTTCTTC.

The rearrangement links TRBV7-9 to TRBJ2-4; D remains unclear. There are 16 residues in the CDR3. Germline CDR1 and CDR2: SEHNR and FQNEAQ (reference sequence). V was cut by 2 bases and J by 5 bases, with 16 bases left in between. DNA of the CDR3: TGTGCCAGCAGCTTAAGTGTGAGTCCAGGCGAAAACATTCAGTACTTC. Its translation: CASSLSVSPGENIQYF.

This clonotype occurred a few times. The V and J genes are TRBV6-1 and TRBJ2-1, with 7 bases aligning to TRBD2. Per the germline V gene, CDR1 is MNHNS and CDR2 is SASEGT. After removal of 8 bases from V and 0 bases from J, the junction contained 19 bases not matched to a gene. The CDR3 length is 19 residues. The CDR3 sequence: CASSNPRTRRGPSYNEQFF. DNA of the CDR3: TGTGCCAGCTCCAACCCGAGGACTAGAAGAGGACCCTCCTACAATGAGCAGTTCTTC.